This T cell receptor beta chain is from a study of OX40 agonist ivuxolimab in advanced cancers. At the level of the study: A male proportion of about 84% was recorded, with mean age approximately 60 years and range roughly 23 to 79. There were three patients with partial responses, one having hepatocellular carcinoma and two cutaneous melanoma.

Measured with immunoSEQ multiplex PCR; TCRdb has only the in-frame clones, and not every one. The sample shows 75,000 to 100,000 clones, 87% of them seen only once. Autoimmune disease history or systemic immunosuppression led to patients being barred. Germline assignment: CDR1 SGHTA and CDR2 FQGTGA. With 1 base removed from V and 5 bases from J, the gap between germline ends came to 11 bases. The CDR3 length is 15 residues. The V gene is TRBV7-3, the J gene TRBJ2-2; D remains ambiguous. The clonotype originates from an adult with an advanced solid tumor such as melanoma, head and neck, liver or kidney cancer. Sample: CD4+ or CD8+ T cells sorted from blood, taken in a trial of the OX40 agonist ivuxolimab. This CDR3 is CASSLMAEPTGELFF. CDR3 coding DNA: TGTGCCAGCAGCTTAATGGCAGAGCCAACCGGGGAGCTGTTTTTT.